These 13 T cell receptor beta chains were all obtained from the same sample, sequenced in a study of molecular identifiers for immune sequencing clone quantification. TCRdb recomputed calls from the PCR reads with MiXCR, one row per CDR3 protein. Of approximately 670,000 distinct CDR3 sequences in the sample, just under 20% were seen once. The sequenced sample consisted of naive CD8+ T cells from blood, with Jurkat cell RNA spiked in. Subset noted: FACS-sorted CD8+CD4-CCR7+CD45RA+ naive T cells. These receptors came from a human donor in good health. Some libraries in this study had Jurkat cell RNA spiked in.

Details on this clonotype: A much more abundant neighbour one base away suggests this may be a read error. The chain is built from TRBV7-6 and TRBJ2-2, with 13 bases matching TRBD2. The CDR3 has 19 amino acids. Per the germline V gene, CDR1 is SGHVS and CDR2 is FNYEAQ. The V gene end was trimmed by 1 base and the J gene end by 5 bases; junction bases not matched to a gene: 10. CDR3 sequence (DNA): TGTGCCAGCAGCTTAGTCCTCGGACTAGCGGGAGCAGGGACCGGGGAGCTGTTTTTT. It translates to CASSLVLGLAGAGTGELFF. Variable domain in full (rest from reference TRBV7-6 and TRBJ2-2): GAGVSQSPRYKVTKRGQDVALRCDPISGHVSLYWYRQALGQGPEFLTYFNYEAQQDKSGLPNDRFSAERPEGSISTLTIQRTEQRDSAMYRCASSLVLGLAGAGTGELFFGEGSRLTVL.

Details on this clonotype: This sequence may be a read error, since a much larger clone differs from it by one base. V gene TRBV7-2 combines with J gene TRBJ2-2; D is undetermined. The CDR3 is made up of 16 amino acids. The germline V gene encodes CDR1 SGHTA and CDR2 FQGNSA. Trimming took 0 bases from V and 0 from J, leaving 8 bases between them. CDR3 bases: TGTGCCAGCAGCTTAGCTCACCTTTCGAACACCGGGGAGCTGTTTTTT. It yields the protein CASSLAHLSNTGELFF.

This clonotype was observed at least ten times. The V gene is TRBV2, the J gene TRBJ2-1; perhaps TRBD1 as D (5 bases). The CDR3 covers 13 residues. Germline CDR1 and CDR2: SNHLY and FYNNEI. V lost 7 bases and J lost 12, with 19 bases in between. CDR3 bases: TGTGCCAGCATCTTGGGGCATACAATGAGGCAGTTCTTC. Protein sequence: CASILGHTMRQFF.

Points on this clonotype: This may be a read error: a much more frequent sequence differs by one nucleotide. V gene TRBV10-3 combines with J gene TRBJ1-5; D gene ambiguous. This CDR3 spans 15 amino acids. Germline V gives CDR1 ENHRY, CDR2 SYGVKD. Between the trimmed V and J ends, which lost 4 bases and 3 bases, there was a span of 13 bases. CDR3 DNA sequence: TGTGCCATCAGTGGGTCCGGCACTTACAATCAGCCCCAGCATTTT. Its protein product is CAISGSGTYNQPQHF.

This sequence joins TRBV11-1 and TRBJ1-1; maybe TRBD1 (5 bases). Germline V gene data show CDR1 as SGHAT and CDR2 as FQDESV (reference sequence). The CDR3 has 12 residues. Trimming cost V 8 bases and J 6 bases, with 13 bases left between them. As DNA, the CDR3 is TGTGCCAGCGGCCTAGCGGGGGCTGAAGCTTTCTTT. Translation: CASGLAGAEAFF.

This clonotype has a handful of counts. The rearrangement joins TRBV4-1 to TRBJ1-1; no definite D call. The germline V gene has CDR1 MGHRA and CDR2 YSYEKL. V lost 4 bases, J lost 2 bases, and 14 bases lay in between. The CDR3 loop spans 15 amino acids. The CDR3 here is CASSPREEANTEAFF. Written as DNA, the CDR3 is TGCGCCAGCAGCCCCCGAGAGGAGGCAAACACTGAAGCTTTCTTT.

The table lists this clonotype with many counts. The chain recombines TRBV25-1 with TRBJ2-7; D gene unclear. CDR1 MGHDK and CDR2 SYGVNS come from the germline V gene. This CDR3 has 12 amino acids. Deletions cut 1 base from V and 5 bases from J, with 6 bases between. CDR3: CASSEFGDEQYF. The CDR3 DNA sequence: TGTGCCAGCAGTGAATTTGGGGACGAGCAGTACTTC.

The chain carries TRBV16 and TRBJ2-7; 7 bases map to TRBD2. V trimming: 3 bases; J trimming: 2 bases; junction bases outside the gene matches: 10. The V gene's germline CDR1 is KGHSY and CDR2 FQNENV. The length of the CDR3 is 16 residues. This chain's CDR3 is CASSQLGEGGPYEQYF. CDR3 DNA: TGTGCCAGCAGCCAGTTAGGGGAGGGTGGCCCCTACGAGCAGTACTTC.

The DNA for the CDR3 is TGTGCCAGTAGTATAGATACCCCGAGACCGTGGACTAGCGGGAGGGACAATGAGCAGTTCTTC. It specifies CASSIDTPRPWTSGRDNEQFF. The V gene is TRBV19, the J gene TRBJ2-1, with 15 bases aligning to TRBD2. CDR1 and CDR2 (germline): LNHDA, SQIVND (reference sequence). After removal of 0 bases from V and 5 bases from J, the junction contained 14 bases not matched to a gene. This CDR3 is 21 amino acids long.

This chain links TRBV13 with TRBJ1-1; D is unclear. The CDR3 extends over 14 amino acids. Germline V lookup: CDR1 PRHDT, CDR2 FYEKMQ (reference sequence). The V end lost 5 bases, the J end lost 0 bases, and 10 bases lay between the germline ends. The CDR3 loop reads CASSPAWMNTEAFF. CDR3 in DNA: TGTGCCAGCAGCCCCGCCTGGATGAACACTGAAGCTTTCTTT.

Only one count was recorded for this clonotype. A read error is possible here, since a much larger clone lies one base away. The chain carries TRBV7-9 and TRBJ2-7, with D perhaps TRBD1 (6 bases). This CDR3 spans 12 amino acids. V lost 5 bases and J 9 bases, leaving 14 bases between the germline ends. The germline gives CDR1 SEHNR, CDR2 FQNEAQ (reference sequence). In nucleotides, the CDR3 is TGTGCCAGCAGCCACTCGGTAGGGGGGCAGTACTTC. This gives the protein CASSHSVGGQYF.

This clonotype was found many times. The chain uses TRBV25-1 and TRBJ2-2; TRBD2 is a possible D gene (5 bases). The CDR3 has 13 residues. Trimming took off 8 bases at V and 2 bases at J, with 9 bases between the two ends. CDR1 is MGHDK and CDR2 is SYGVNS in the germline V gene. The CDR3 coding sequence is TGTGCCAGCGCGGGCACTAACACCGGGGAGCTGTTTTTT. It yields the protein CASAGTNTGELFF.

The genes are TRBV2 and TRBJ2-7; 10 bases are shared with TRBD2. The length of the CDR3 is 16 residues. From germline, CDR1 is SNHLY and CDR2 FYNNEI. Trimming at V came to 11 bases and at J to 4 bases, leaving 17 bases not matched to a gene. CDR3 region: CAGTESSSGSWYEQYF. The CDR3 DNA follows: TGTGCCGGCACCGAAAGTTCTAGCGGGAGTTGGTACGAGCAGTACTTC.